The sequence of this T cell receptor (beta chain) was determined in a study of neurological immune-mediated disorders. The unsorted libraries originated from 2 million PBMCs that had been stored at -80 C. J lost 4 bases, V lost 5 bases, and 10 bases had no gene match. The CDR3 spans 14 residues. The germline gives CDR1 DFQATT, CDR2 SNEGSKA (reference sequence). TCRdb re-called the 5' RACE reads with MiXCR, one entry per CDR3 protein. The sample consists of about 62,000 distinct CDR3 sequences, approximately 3.7% of them appearing once. Study results and caveats: Sharing of CDR3 amino acid sequences among expanded clones across subjects was absent, suggesting private repertoires in all groups. HTLV-1-associated myelopathy showed the most TCR clonal expansion; multiple sclerosis the least, below healthy controls. Grouping of repertoires by phylogeny put those of 18 of 34 multiple sclerosis patients into a single related-CDR3 cluster, a possible signature.

This clonotype was seen ten or more times. Its antigen remains unknown. Source material: PBMCs. V gene TRBV20-1 combines with J gene TRBJ1-2, with 7 positions matching TRBD1. This clonotype was sampled from a woman aged 50 to 60 with multiple sclerosis. CDR3 nucleotides: TGCAGTGCTCCCCGGACAGGAGACCCCTATGGCTACACCTTC. This translates into CSAPRTGDPYGYTF.